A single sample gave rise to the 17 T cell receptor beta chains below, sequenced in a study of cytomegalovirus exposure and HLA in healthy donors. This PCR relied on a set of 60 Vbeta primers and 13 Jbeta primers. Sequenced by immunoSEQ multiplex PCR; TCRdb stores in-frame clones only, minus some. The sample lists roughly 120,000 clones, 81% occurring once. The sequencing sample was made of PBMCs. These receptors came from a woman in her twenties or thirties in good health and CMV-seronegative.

CDR3 DNA sequence: TGTGCCAGCAGTCTCCCCGGGAGCCAAGAGACCCAGTACTTC. This gives the protein CASSLPGSQETQYF. The chain has TRBV28 and TRBJ2-5; D may be TRBD2 (6 bases). The V and J ends lost 5 bases and 1 base respectively, with 11 bases between them. Germline CDR1 and CDR2: MDHEN and SYDVKM. This CDR3 contains 14 residues.

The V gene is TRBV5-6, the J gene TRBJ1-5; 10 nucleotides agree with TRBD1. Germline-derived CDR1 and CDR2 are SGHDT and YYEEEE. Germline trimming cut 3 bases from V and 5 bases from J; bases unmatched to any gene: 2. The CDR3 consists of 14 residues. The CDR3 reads CASSWGTGDQPQHF. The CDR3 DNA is TGTGCCAGCAGCTGGGGGACAGGGGATCAGCCCCAGCATTTT.

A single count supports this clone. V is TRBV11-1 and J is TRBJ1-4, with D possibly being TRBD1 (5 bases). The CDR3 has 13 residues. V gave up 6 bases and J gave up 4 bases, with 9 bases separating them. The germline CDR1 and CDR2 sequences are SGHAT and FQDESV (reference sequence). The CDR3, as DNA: TGTGCCAGCAGTCGGGACTTTAATGAAAAACTGTTTTTT. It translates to CASSRDFNEKLFF.

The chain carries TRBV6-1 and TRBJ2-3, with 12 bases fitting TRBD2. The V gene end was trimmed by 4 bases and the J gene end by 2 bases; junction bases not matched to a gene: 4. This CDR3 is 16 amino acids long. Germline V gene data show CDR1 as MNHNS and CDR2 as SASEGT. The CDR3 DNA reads TGTGCCAGCAGTGCCCGGACTAGCGGGAACACAGATACGCAGTATTTT. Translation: CASSARTSGNTDTQYF.

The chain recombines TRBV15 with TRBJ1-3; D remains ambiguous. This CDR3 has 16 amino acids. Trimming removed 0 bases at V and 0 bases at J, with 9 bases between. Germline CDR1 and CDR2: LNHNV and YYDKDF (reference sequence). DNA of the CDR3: TGTGCCACCAGCAGAGATCGAGGCTACTCTGGAAACACCATATATTTT. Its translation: CATSRDRGYSGNTIYF.

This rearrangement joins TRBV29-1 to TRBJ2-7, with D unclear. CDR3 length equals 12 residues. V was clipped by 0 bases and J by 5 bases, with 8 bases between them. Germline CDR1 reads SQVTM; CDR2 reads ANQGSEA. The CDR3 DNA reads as TGCAGCGTTGAAGAAGTAGCCCACGAGCAGTACTTC. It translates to CSVEEVAHEQYF.

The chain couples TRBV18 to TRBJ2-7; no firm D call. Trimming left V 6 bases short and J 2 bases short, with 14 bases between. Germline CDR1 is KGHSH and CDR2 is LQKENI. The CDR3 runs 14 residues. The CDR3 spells CASSISSETYEQYF. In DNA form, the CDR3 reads TGTGCCAGCTCGATAAGCAGCGAAACCTACGAGCAGTACTTC. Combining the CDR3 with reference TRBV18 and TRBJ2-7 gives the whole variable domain NAGVMQNPRHLVRRRGQEARLRCSPMKGHSHVYWYRQLPEEGLKFMVYLQKENIIDESGMPKERFSAEFPKEGPSILRIQQVVRGDSAAYFCASSISSETYEQYFGPGTRLTVT.

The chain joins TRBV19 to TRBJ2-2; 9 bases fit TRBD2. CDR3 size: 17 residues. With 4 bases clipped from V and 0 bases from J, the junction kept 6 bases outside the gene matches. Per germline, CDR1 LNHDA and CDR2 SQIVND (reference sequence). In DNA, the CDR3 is TGTGCCAGTAGTAAGGGACTAGCTTCTTCGAACACCGGGGAGCTGTTTTTT. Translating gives CASSKGLASSNTGELFF.

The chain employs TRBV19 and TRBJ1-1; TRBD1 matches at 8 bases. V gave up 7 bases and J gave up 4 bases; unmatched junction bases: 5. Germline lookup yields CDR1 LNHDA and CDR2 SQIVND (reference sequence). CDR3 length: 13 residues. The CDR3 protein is CASTTTGGTEAFF. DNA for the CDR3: TGTGCCAGTACCACAACAGGGGGCACTGAAGCTTTCTTT.

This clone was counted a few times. CDR3 in DNA: TGTGCCAGCAGCTTGGGACTAGCGGTGCAGTATTTT. It is translated as CASSLGLAVQYF. This chain joins TRBV5-6 and TRBJ2-3, with TRBD2 identical over 9 bases. CDR1 is SGHDT and CDR2 is YYEEEE in the germline V gene. This CDR3 is built from 12 residues. Trimming removed 0 bases from V and 11 bases from J; junction bases left unmatched: 1.

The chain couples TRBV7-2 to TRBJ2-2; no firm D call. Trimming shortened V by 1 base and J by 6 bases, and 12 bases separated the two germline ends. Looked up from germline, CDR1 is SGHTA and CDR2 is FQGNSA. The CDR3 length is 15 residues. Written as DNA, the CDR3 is TGTGCCAGCAGCTTAGTCGGGTCAGTCCCCGGGGAGCTGTTTTTT. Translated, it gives CASSLVGSVPGELFF.

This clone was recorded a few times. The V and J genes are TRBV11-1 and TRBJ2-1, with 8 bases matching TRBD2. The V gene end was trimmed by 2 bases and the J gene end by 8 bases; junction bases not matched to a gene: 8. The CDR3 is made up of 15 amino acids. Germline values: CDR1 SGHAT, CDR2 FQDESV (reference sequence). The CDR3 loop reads CASSLRGLEVDEQFF. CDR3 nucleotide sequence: TGTGCCAGCAGCTTAAGGGGACTAGAAGTTGATGAGCAGTTCTTC. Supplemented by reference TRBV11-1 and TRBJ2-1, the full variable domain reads EAEVAQSPRYKITEKSQAVAFWCDPISGHATLYWYRQILGQGPELLVQFQDESVVDDSQLPKDRFSAERLKGVDSTLKIQPAELGDSAMYLCASSLRGLEVDEQFFGPGTRLTVL.

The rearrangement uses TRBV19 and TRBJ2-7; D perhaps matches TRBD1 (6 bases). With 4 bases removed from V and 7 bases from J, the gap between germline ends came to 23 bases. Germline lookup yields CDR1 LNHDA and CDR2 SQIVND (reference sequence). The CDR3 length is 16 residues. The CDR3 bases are TGTGCCAGTAGTAGATCCCCGCCAGGGGCCGGTAGGGAGCAGTACTTC. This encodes CASSRSPPGAGREQYF.

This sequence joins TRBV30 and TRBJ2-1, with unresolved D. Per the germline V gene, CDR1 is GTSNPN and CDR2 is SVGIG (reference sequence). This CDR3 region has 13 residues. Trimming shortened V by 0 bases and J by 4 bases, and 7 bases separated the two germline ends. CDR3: CAWSVLEYNEQFF. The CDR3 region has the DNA TGTGCCTGGAGTGTATTGGAGTACAATGAGCAGTTCTTC.

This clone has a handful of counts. CDR3 sequence reads: CASRYWQGATGELFF. CDR3 DNA sequence: TGCGCCAGCAGATATTGGCAGGGGGCAACCGGGGAGCTGTTTTTT. The chain carries TRBV5-1 and TRBJ2-2; 8 positions match TRBD1. Germline CDR1 and CDR2: SGHRS and YFSETQ. The CDR3 has 15 residues. V shed 5 bases and J 5 bases; nucleotides not matched to a gene: 8.

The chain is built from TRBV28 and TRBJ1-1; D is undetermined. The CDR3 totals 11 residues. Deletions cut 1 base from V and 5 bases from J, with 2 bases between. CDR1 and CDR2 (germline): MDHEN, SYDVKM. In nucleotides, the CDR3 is TGTGCCAGCAGTTTATCAACTGAAGCTTTCTTT. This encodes CASSLSTEAFF.

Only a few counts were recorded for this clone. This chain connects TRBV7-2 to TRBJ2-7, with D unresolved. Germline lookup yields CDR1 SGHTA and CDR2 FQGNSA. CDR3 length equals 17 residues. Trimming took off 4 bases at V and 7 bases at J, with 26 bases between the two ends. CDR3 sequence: CASSSNRVTVTSGEQYF. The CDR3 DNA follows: TGTGCCAGCAGCTCGAACCGGGTCACCGTGACCTCTGGAGAGCAGTACTTC.